The next 9 T cell receptor beta chains were all read from a single sample in a study of T cell changes during pregnancy in multiple sclerosis (dated by TCRdb to the late 2010s). The library was prepared using the immunoSEQ multiplex PCR assay. Imported from immuneACCESS, the table was reduced by TCRdb to in-frame sequences with V and J called. These copies leave out some clones; in studies compared against another copy, an unresolved V gene accounts for under half, and the cause of the remainder is not known. A total of over 80,000 clones appear in this sample, 90% of them only once. The ten largest clonotypes hold around 0.8% of the sample. Sequenced material: peripheral blood, taken in the second trimester of pregnancy. These receptors were obtained from a female donor in good health, enrolled as a control in a pregnancy study.

The gene calls are TRBV5-6 and TRBJ1-1, with 9 positions matching TRBD1. This CDR3 has 14 residues. Germline CDR1 is SGHDT and CDR2 is YYEEEE. With 0 bases clipped from V and 6 bases from J, the junction kept 3 bases outside the gene matches. The DNA of the CDR3 is TGTGCCAGCAGCTTGGATGGGACAGGGTCTGAAGCTTTCTTT. Translated, it gives CASSLDGTGSEAFF.

The V call is TRBV30, the J call TRBJ2-3; 8 bases align to TRBD2. CDR1 GTSNPN and CDR2 SVGIG come from the germline V gene (reference sequence). The CDR3 extends over 14 amino acids. V lost 4 bases and J lost 2; bases outside the gene matches: 5. CDR3 amino acids: CAWTRGRYTDTQYF. The CDR3, as DNA: TGTGCCTGGACCCGCGGGAGGTACACAGATACGCAGTATTTT.

V and J are TRBV7-2 and TRBJ2-2; D not certain. Germline CDR1 reads SGHTA; CDR2 reads FQGNSA. V lost 3 bases and J 6 bases, leaving 8 bases between the germline ends. This CDR3 region has 13 residues. Here the CDR3 reads CASSFSLAGELFF. The CDR3 bases are TGTGCCAGCAGCTTTAGTCTCGCCGGGGAGCTGTTTTTT.

Only one count was recorded for this clone. V gene TRBV2 combines with J gene TRBJ2-7; 9 bases line up with TRBD1. This CDR3 region has 12 residues. CDR1 is SNHLY, CDR2 FYNNEI, per germline. The junction had 3 bases not matched to a gene; V was cut back by 7 bases and J by 5 bases. CDR3 coding DNA: TGTGCCAGCAAGACAGGGGGACACGAGCAGTACTTC. Amino acids: CASKTGGHEQYF. The complete variable domain, with remaining parts taken from reference TRBV2 and TRBJ2-7, reads EPEVTQTPSHQVTQMGQEVILRCVPISNHLYFYWYRQILGQKVEFLVSFYNNEISEKSEIFDDQFSVERPDGSNFTLKIRSTKLEDSAMYFCASKTGGHEQYFGPGTRLTVT.

The V gene is TRBV5-5, the J gene TRBJ1-5, with a tentative D call TRBD1 (6 bases). Germline loops: CDR1 SGHKS, CDR2 YYEKEE (reference sequence). This CDR3 comprises 14 residues. The V end was cut by 4 bases, the J end by 3 bases, with 11 bases between. The CDR3 DNA follows: TGTGCCAGCAGCCCGGACAGTACCAATCAGCCCCAGCATTTT. This codes for CASSPDSTNQPQHF.

Written as DNA, the CDR3 is TGTGCCAGCAGCTTTACGAGGCCGGGACAGGTTGGAAACACCATATATTTT. Translating gives CASSFTRPGQVGNTIYF. The chain combines TRBV7-2 with TRBJ1-3, with 8 bases matching TRBD1. Unmatched junction bases numbered 10, after V lost 3 bases and J lost 3 bases. The germline CDR1 and CDR2 sequences are SGHTA and FQGNSA. CDR3 length: 17 amino acids.

The chain uses TRBV5-1 and TRBJ1-2, with D maybe TRBD1 (6 bases). Trimming took off 2 bases at V and 4 bases at J, with 15 bases between the two ends. Germline V gene lookup returns CDR1 SGHRS and CDR2 YFSETQ. This CDR3 has 15 amino acids. This CDR3 reads CASSFGTGTLYGYTF. For the CDR3, the DNA is TGCGCCAGCAGCTTCGGAACAGGGACCCTCTATGGCTACACCTTC.

This clone has a handful of counts. The chain recombines TRBV5-4 with TRBJ2-7; possibly TRBD1 for D (5 bases). This CDR3 has 13 amino acids. Looked up from germline, CDR1 is SGHNT and CDR2 is YYREEE (reference sequence). The V end was cut by 3 bases, the J end by 0 bases, with 7 bases between. This CDR3 reads CASSWTNSYEQYF. The CDR3 DNA follows: TGTGCCAGCAGCTGGACAAACTCCTACGAGCAGTACTTC.

The chain links TRBV5-1 to TRBJ2-3, with a possible D match to TRBD1 (6 bases). Germline lookup yields CDR1 SGHRS and CDR2 YFSETQ. V was cut by 2 bases and J by 2 bases, with 9 bases left in between. The CDR3 runs 14 residues. The CDR3 reads CASSLQGSTDTQYF. The CDR3, as DNA: TGCGCCAGCAGCTTACAGGGCTCCACAGATACGCAGTATTTT.